This TCR beta chain is drawn from a study of naive and memory T cell subsets. This clonotype was seen many times. A UMI-containing oligonucleotide was joined by 3' ligation to the TCR cDNA template. Unsorted total RNA, about 1 to 1000 ng, was DNase treated before reverse transcription. Four PCR rounds used nested alpha and beta constant region primers plus the SP2 primer. For blood and skin samples, reverse transcription used TCR alpha and beta constant primers. TCRdb passed the 5' RACE reads through MiXCR, listing each CDR3 protein once. This table holds approximately 32,000 distinct CDR3 sequences, 16% found once. The CDR3 is 14 amino acids. Germline V gene data show CDR1 as SEHNR and CDR2 as FQNEAQ (reference sequence). V lost 11 bases, J lost 1 base, and 17 bases lay in between.

V gene TRBV7-9 combines with J gene TRBJ1-2; D unclear. The source is a female donor in good health. The CDR3 region is CAGLNSGSNYGYTF. Written as DNA, the CDR3 is TGTGCCGGCCTAAACTCGGGAAGTAACTATGGCTACACCTTC.